The 29 T cell receptor beta chains reported below all come from one sample, sequenced in a study of shared clonotypes between healthy human individuals. Generated by immunoSEQ multiplex PCR, the TCRdb table keeps only in-frame clones and is missing some. There are around 2.1 million clones in the sample; under 95% occur only once, and under 2% lies in the top ten. CD45RO-negative, CCR7-positively selected cells formed the naive CD8 fraction, excluding terminally differentiated effector memory CD45RA+ cells. The sequenced material came from naive CD8+ T cells from PBMCs. The receptors stem from a man aged 18 to 29 in good health. Some clones in this sample may be carry-over from other donors' samples.

V is TRBV4-1 and J is TRBJ2-2, with TRBD2 identical over 8 bases. V trimming: 3 bases; J trimming: 6 bases; junction bases outside the gene matches: 3. The CDR3 runs to 14 residues. Germline V gene lookup returns CDR1 MGHRA and CDR2 YSYEKL. The CDR3 coding sequence is TGCGCCAGCAGCCAGCCAGCGGGGGCCGGGGAGCTGTTTTTT. This encodes CASSQPAGAGELFF.

The V gene is TRBV4-3, the J gene TRBJ2-1; D uncertain. Germline values: CDR1 LGHNA, CDR2 YSLEER. This CDR3 has 13 residues. Trimming removed 8 bases from V and 5 bases from J, with 13 bases in between. DNA for the CDR3: TGCGCCAGCGGAACCCACCGCCACAATGAGCAGTTCTTC. This translates into CASGTHRHNEQFF.

The chain is built from TRBV28 and TRBJ1-1, with unresolved D. Germline assignment: CDR1 MDHEN and CDR2 SYDVKM. This CDR3 comprises 17 residues. Trimming cost V 2 bases and J 11 bases, with 27 bases left between them. This CDR3 is CASSLRSRAEPVRVAFF. CDR3 DNA sequence: TGTGCCAGCAGTTTAAGAAGTAGGGCAGAGCCGGTCCGGGTCGCTTTCTTT.

The V call is TRBV19, the J call TRBJ1-5, with a tentative D call TRBD1 (5 bases). V was shortened by 1 base and J by 7 bases, with 17 bases between the two germline ends. There are 16 residues in the CDR3. Germline CDR1 is LNHDA and CDR2 is SQIVND (reference sequence). The CDR3 is CASSIGVAGLGQPQHF. CDR3 in DNA: TGTGCCAGTAGTATAGGGGTGGCAGGGCTAGGACAGCCCCAGCATTTT.

V is TRBV28 and J is TRBJ1-2, with unresolved D. CDR3 length equals 14 residues. Germline CDR1 and CDR2: MDHEN and SYDVKM. Trimming removed 5 bases at V and 0 bases at J, with 10 bases between. The CDR3 loop is CASSPPRSNYGYTF. Here the CDR3 DNA reads TGTGCCAGCAGTCCACCAAGGTCTAACTATGGCTACACCTTC.

The chain employs TRBV28 and TRBJ2-5, with TRBD2 matching 10 bases. CDR3 length: 19 amino acids. The germline V gene encodes CDR1 MDHEN and CDR2 SYDVKM. The V segment lost 5 bases and the J segment 1 base; nucleotides outside the gene matches: 16. CDR3 protein: CASSPHRRLLAGTQETQYF. The DNA of the CDR3 is TGTGCCAGCAGTCCCCATAGGAGGTTACTAGCGGGAACCCAAGAGACCCAGTACTTC. Based on the CDR3 plus reference TRBV28 and TRBJ2-5, the full variable domain is DVKVTQSSRYLVKRTGEKVFLECVQDMDHENMFWYRQDPGLGLRLIYFSYDVKMKEKGDIPEGYSVSREKKERFSLILESASTNQTSMYLCASSPHRRLLAGTQETQYFGPGTRLLVL.

The CDR3 nucleotides are TGTGCCAGCAGTTACTCGGGCGGCCTAGCGGTATACGAGCAGTACTTC. Protein: CASSYSGGLAVYEQYF. The V call is TRBV6-5, the J call TRBJ2-7, with 7 bases matching TRBD2. CDR1 and CDR2 from the germline V gene are MNHEY and SVGAGI. This CDR3 spans 16 amino acids. The V gene end was trimmed by 0 bases and the J gene end by 4 bases; junction bases not matched to a gene: 9.

The chain links TRBV6-6 to TRBJ2-3; D is tentatively TRBD1 or TRBD2 (5 bases each). The CDR3 consists of 14 residues. Germline CDR1 MNHNY, CDR2 SVGAGI (reference sequence). V was shortened by 6 bases and J by 4 bases, with 14 bases between the two germline ends. CDR3 bases: TGTGCCAGCAGGGATTGGGGGACGCCAGATACGCAGTATTTT. Amino acids: CASRDWGTPDTQYF.

This chain uses TRBV28 with TRBJ2-7, with TRBD1 matching 10 bases. The CDR3 loop spans 15 amino acids. Germline CDR1 is MDHEN and CDR2 is SYDVKM. J gave up 1 base and V 5 bases, and 5 bases lay outside the gene matches. CDR3 sequence: CASSTPGQGSYEQYF. DNA of the CDR3: TGTGCCAGCAGTACCCCGGGACAGGGGTCCTACGAGCAGTACTTC.

V gene TRBV27 combines with J gene TRBJ2-2; TRBD2 matches 14 bases. This CDR3 is built from 19 residues. V lost 4 bases and J lost 1; bases outside the gene matches: 8. Germline-derived CDR1 and CDR2 are MNHEY and SMNVEV (reference sequence). CDR3 coding DNA: TGTGCCAGCAGTTCGGGACTAGCGGGAGTGTTGTGGAACACCGGGGAGCTGTTTTTT. Its translation is CASSSGLAGVLWNTGELFF.

V gene TRBV13 combines with J gene TRBJ2-7, with 12 bases lining up with TRBD2. Germline V gives CDR1 PRHDT, CDR2 FYEKMQ (reference sequence). The V gene end was trimmed by 4 bases and the J gene end by 3 bases; junction bases not matched to a gene: 10. The CDR3 spans 17 residues. The CDR3 is CASSSLTSGRKGYEQYF. DNA of the CDR3: TGTGCCAGCAGCTCACTCACTAGCGGGAGGAAAGGCTACGAGCAGTACTTC.

CDR3 protein: CASSPMVWGSQETQYF. The DNA for the CDR3 is TGTGCCAGCAGCCCTATGGTTTGGGGATCCCAAGAGACCCAGTACTTC. V is TRBV27 and J is TRBJ2-5; D is unresolved. The CDR3 has 16 amino acids. The V end lost 6 bases, the J end lost 1 base, and 18 bases lay between the germline ends. Germline CDR1 reads MNHEY; CDR2 reads SMNVEV (reference sequence).

The chain couples TRBV4-3 to TRBJ2-7; D not resolved. This CDR3 region has 12 residues. CDR1 is LGHNA and CDR2 is YSLEER in the germline V gene. V dropped 5 bases and J dropped 5 bases, with 10 bases sitting between them. CDR3 in DNA: TGCGCCAGCAGCGGACGCGTGGACGAGCAGTACTTC. Protein sequence: CASSGRVDEQYF.

This chain links TRBV6-1 with TRBJ2-7; no clear D. The germline V gene encodes CDR1 MNHNS and CDR2 SASEGT. The germline V and J ends were trimmed by 3 bases and 1 base, with 13 bases remaining between them. The CDR3 spans 15 residues. CDR3 nucleotide sequence: TGTGCCAGCAGTGAGTGGGGTCCTTCTTCCTACGAGCAGTACTTC. It is translated as CASSEWGPSSYEQYF.

Note on this clone: The sample holds other DNA sequences that translate to the same CDR3. V is TRBV28 and J is TRBJ2-7, with D uncertain. V was cut by 5 bases and J by 3 bases, with 5 bases left in between. Germline loops: CDR1 MDHEN, CDR2 SYDVKM. This CDR3 contains 11 residues. DNA of the CDR3: TGTGCCAGCAGTGCCGACTACGAGCAGTACTTC. This translates into CASSADYEQYF.

The genes are TRBV7-9 and TRBJ2-7, with 14 positions matching TRBD2. The CDR3 totals 18 residues. Unmatched junction bases numbered 8, after V lost 0 bases and J lost 4 bases. Germline CDR1 SEHNR, CDR2 FQNEAQ (reference sequence). The CDR3: CASSLADRTSGRRYEQYF. The CDR3 region has the DNA TGTGCCAGCAGCTTAGCGGATAGGACTAGCGGGAGGCGTTACGAGCAGTACTTC.

The chain has TRBV11-3 and TRBJ2-2; no clear D gene. Germline lookup yields CDR1 SGHNT and CDR2 YENEEA. This CDR3 is 14 amino acids long. With 2 bases removed from V and 6 bases from J, the gap between germline ends came to 10 bases. CDR3 DNA: TGTGCCAGCAGCTTACCCGGGTGGTCCGGGGAGCTGTTTTTT. Its translation: CASSLPGWSGELFF.

The chain employs TRBV5-1 and TRBJ1-1, with no clear D. The CDR3 covers 18 residues. The germline gives CDR1 SGHRS, CDR2 YFSETQ. V lost 4 bases, J lost 5 bases, and 27 bases lay in between. The CDR3 DNA reads TGCGCCAGCAGCCGCCCGTGGTATGGGGAGAATGGAGGGACTGAAGCTTTCTTT. Translated: CASSRPWYGENGGTEAFF. Drawing the rest from reference TRBV5-1 and TRBJ1-1, the complete variable domain is KAGVTQTPRYLIKTRGQQVTLSCSPISGHRSVSWYQQTPGQGLQFLFEYFSETQRNKGNFPGRFSGRQFSNSRSEMNVSTLELGDSALYLCASSRPWYGENGGTEAFFGQGTRLTVV.

The chain has TRBV20-1 and TRBJ2-1; possibly TRBD2 for D (5 bases). Germline V gives CDR1 DFQATT, CDR2 SNEGSKA (reference sequence). The length of the CDR3 is 11 residues. Trimming stripped 2 bases from V and 9 bases from J, with 8 bases between. The chain's CDR3 is CSARLALEQFF. DNA of the CDR3: TGCAGTGCTAGATTAGCGCTTGAGCAGTTCTTC.

On this clone itself: The sample carries other DNA sequences with the same CDR3. This chain links TRBV6-5 with TRBJ2-7, with a weak D call TRBD1 (6 bases). V was pared by 0 bases and J by 0 bases, with 9 bases between. The germline V gene has CDR1 MNHEY and CDR2 SVGAGI. There are 15 residues in the CDR3. The CDR3 nucleotides read TGTGCCAGCAGTTACTCGAGGGGGTCCTCCTACGAGCAGTACTTC. Its protein is CASSYSRGSSYEQYF.

This chain links TRBV6-1 with TRBJ2-2, with D unresolved. Trimming left V 11 bases short and J 4 bases short, with 11 bases between. The CDR3 has 12 residues. Germline CDR1 reads MNHNS; CDR2 reads SASEGT. The CDR3 region has the DNA TGTGCCTCCAAGCAACCCACCGGGGAGCTGTTTTTT. The encoded protein is CASKQPTGELFF.

The gene calls are TRBV19 and TRBJ2-1, with D unclear. Germline V gene sequence: CDR1 LNHDA, CDR2 SQIVND (reference sequence). The CDR3 sequence is 13 residues long. Trimming shortened V by 1 base and J by 9 bases, and 10 bases separated the two germline ends. For the CDR3, the DNA is TGTGCCAGTAGTATAGCCTGGGCGAGTGAGCAGTTCTTC. Encoded protein: CASSIAWASEQFF.

Comments on this clone: The sample holds other DNA sequences that translate to the same CDR3. The rearrangement links TRBV28 to TRBJ2-7; D not certain. V dropped 3 bases and J dropped 4 bases, with 10 bases sitting between them. CDR1 MDHEN and CDR2 SYDVKM come from the germline V gene. CDR3 length: 13 residues. DNA of the CDR3: TGTGCCAGCAGTTTGGGCCGGGCGTACGAGCAGTACTTC. Its translation: CASSLGRAYEQYF.

This chain links TRBV27 with TRBJ2-3; 8 bases agree with TRBD2. CDR3 length: 16 amino acids. The V gene end was trimmed by 2 bases and the J gene end by 5 bases; junction bases not matched to a gene: 9. Germline V gene data show CDR1 as MNHEY and CDR2 as SMNVEV (reference sequence). The CDR3 DNA follows: TGTGCCAGCAGTTTAAACCCTTTTCGGGAGGGAGATACGCAGTATTTT. It specifies CASSLNPFREGDTQYF.

The chain joins TRBV5-1 to TRBJ1-3; D unclear. CDR1 is SGHRS, CDR2 YFSETQ, per germline. The CDR3 covers 14 residues. V lost 0 bases and J 0 bases, leaving 4 bases between the germline ends. This chain's CDR3 is CASSLESSGNTIYF. CDR3 DNA: TGCGCCAGCAGCTTGGAGAGCTCTGGAAACACCATATATTTT.

The chain is built from TRBV28 and TRBJ2-7; perhaps TRBD2 as D (5 bases). This CDR3 spans 12 amino acids. Germline V lookup: CDR1 MDHEN, CDR2 SYDVKM. Trimming stripped 5 bases from V and 7 bases from J, with 12 bases between. Here the CDR3 DNA reads TGTGCCAGCAGTCCCCCGGACTGGGAGCAGTACTTC. It yields the protein CASSPPDWEQYF.

This sequence joins TRBV10-2 and TRBJ1-5; TRBD1 agrees at 7 bases. The CDR3 runs 14 residues. The J segment lost 1 base and the V segment lost 5 bases, leaving 2 bases of the junction unmatched. The germline CDR1 and CDR2 sequences are WSHSY and SAAADI. The CDR3 coding sequence is TGCGCCAGCAGTCCACAGGGGAGCAATCAGCCCCAGCATTTT. It yields the protein CASSPQGSNQPQHF.

The table lists this clone with a count of one. V and J are TRBV2 and TRBJ2-5; unclear D gene. Germline CDR1 and CDR2: SNHLY and FYNNEI. The CDR3 extends over 15 amino acids. V dropped 1 base and J dropped 8 bases, with 17 bases sitting between them. The CDR3 spells CASSEGIAPYFTQYF. CDR3 nucleotides: TGTGCCAGCAGTGAAGGAATAGCCCCATATTTCACCCAGTACTTC.

The V and J genes are TRBV4-1 and TRBJ2-7; the D call may be TRBD1 or TRBD2 (5 bases each). V shed 4 bases and J shed 2 bases, with 12 bases lying between them. CDR1 is MGHRA and CDR2 is YSYEKL in the germline V gene. CDR3 length: 14 residues. Written as DNA, the CDR3 is TGCGCCAGCAGCCCCCGGGACCGGACCTACGAGCAGTACTTC. Protein product: CASSPRDRTYEQYF.